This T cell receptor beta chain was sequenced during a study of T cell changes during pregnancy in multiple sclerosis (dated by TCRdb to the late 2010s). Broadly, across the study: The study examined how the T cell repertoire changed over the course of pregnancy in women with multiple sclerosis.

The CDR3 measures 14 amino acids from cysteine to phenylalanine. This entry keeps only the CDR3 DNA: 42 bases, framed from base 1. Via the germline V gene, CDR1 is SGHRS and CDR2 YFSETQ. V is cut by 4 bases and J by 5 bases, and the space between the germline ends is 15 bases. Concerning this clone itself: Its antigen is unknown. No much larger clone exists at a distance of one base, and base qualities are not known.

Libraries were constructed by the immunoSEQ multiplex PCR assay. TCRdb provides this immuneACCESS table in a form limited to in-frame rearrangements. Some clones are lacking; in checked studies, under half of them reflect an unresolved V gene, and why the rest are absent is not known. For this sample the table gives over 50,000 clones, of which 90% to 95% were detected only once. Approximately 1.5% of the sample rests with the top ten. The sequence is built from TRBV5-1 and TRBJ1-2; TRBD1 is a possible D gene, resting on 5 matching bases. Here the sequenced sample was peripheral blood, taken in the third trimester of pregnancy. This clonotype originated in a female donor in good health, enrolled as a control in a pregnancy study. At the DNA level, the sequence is TGCGCCAGCAGCGGCGGCGGCCAGGGATATGGCTACACCTTC. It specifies CASSGGGQGYGYTF.